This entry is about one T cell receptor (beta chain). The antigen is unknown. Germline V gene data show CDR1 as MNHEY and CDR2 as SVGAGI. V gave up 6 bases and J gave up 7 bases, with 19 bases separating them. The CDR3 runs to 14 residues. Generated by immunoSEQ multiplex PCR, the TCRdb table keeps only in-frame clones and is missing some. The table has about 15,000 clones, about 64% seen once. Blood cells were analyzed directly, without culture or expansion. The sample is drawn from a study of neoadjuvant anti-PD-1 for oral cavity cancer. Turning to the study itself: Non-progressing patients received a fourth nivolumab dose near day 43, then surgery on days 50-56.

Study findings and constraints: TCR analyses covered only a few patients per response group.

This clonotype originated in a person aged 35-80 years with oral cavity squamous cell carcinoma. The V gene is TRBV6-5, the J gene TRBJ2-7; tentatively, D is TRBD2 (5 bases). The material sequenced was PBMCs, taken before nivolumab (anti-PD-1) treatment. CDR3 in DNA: TGTGCCAGCAGCTCCACTAGGACCAGGCCGGAGCAGTACTTC. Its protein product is CASSSTRTRPEQYF.